This T cell receptor beta chain appears in the sequencing data of a study of control samples from healthy donors and cancer patients. This CDR3 has 16 amino acids. Between the trimmed V and J ends, which lost 2 bases and 5 bases, there was a span of 19 bases. Germline V CDR1 and CDR2: SGHRS, YFSETQ. Assay used: immunoSEQ multiplex PCR; TCRdb lists only in-frame clones, some missing. The sample holds over 70,000 clones, around 90% seen once. Sequences were obtained from PBMCs. The chain joins TRBV5-1 to TRBJ2-5; possible D gene TRBD1, 7 bases. This TCR derives from a woman aged 45-65 years with colorectal cancer. The CDR3 DNA is TGCGCCAGCAGCTTTGGGAGTCTGACAGGGAGGGAGACCCAGTACTTC. Amino acid sequence: CASSFGSLTGRETQYF.